This T cell receptor (beta chain) was identified in a study of cytomegalovirus exposure and HLA in healthy donors. A multiplex PCR was run with 60 Vbeta primers and 13 Jbeta primers. The protocol was immunoSEQ multiplex PCR, while the TCRdb copy is restricted to in-frame clones and leaves out a portion. The table has about 150,000 clones, about a tenth seen once. Trimming cost V 1 base and J 13 bases, with 17 bases left between them. Germline assignment: CDR1 SGHTA and CDR2 FQGNSA. The CDR3 runs 15 residues. V gene TRBV7-2 combines with J gene TRBJ1-6, with D tentatively TRBD1 (6 bases). The source is a male donor in good health and CMV-seronegative. The sequenced sample was PBMCs. CDR3 DNA sequence: TGTGCCAGCAGCTTAGGGCAGGGGAATTCTTGGCCCCTCCACTTT. This codes for CASSLGQGNSWPLHF. The whole variable domain, remainder taken from reference TRBV7-2 and TRBJ1-6, is GAGVSQSPSNKVTEKGKDVELRCDPISGHTALYWYRQSLGQGLEFLIYFQGNSAPDKSGLPSDRFSAERTGGSVSTLTIQRTQQEDSAVYLCASSLGQGNSWPLHFGNGTRLTVT.